This T cell receptor beta chain was recovered during a study of blood T cell repertoires in COVID-19. Study overall: There were acute and convalescent COVID-19 samples, and they came from the United States, Italy and Spain. Sample material is recorded as cDNA or gDNA derived from T cells, B-cell-depleted T cells, or PBMCs.

Original data processing: Amplification from reference gene primers served as the basis for estimated nucleated cell counts. TCRdb keeps only in-frame clones here, not all; method: immunoSEQ multiplex PCR. The D gene and trimming were derived from the DNA, and the V and J assignments and clone size from that table. The sample includes over 150,000 clones, approximately 86% of them seen just once. The Seattle patients, enrolled during active infection, were followed longitudinally. Trimming cost V 4 bases and J 10 bases; bases outside gene matches: 13. This CDR3 spans 16 amino acids. Germline loops: CDR1 SGHTA, CDR2 FQGNSA.

V and J are TRBV7-2 and TRBJ1-6; 7 bases agree with TRBD1. Sequencing used peripheral blood. The receptor was isolated from a woman of 80 years or more with COVID-19, enrolled during active disease. CDR3 region: CASSYLDRVVKSPLHF. The CDR3 nucleotides are TGTGCCAGCAGCTACCTTGACAGGGTTGTAAAATCACCCCTCCACTTT.